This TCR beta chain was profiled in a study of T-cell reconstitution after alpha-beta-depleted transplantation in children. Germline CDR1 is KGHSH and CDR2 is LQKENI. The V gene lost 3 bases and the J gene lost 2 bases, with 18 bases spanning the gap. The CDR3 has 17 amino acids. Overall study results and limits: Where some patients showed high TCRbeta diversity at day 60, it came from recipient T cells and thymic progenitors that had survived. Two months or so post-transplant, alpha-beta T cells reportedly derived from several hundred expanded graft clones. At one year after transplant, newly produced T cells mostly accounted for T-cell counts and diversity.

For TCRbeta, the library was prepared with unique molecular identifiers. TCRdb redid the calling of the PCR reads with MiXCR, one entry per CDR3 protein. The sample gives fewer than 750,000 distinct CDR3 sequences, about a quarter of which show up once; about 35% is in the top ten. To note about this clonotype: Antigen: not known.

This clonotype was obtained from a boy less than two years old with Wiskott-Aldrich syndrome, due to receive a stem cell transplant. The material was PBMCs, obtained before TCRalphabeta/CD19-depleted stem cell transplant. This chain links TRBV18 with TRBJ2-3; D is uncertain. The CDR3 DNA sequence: TGTGCCAGCTCACCGGTGGAAGAACCAACCAACACAGATACGCAGTATTTT. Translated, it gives CASSPVEEPTNTDTQYF.